This T cell receptor beta chain derives from a study of cytomegalovirus exposure and HLA in healthy donors. Study-wide points: Cytomegalovirus status was reportedly diagnosed by the classifier with high sensitivity and specificity. Analyses of presence and absence presupposed an approximately uniform sequencing depth across donors. A later analysis found TCR association rates differed by HLA locus, highest for DRB1 and lowest for HLA-C. Accurate predictions that matched the HLA-A and HLA-B alleles of most subjects were reportedly made from TCR beta sequences.

PCR amplification relied on 60 Vbeta primers (plus 13 Jbeta primers). Repertoires were generated with immunoSEQ multiplex PCR, while TCRdb's copy carries only in-frame clones and drops some. Seen here are fewer than 200,000 clones, around four fifths observed once, and the top ten hold 9.5% to 12%. Germline V gene lookup returns CDR1 MGHRA and CDR2 YSYEKL. Trimming stripped 3 bases from V and 1 base from J, with 18 bases between. The CDR3 spans 17 residues. Turning to this clone: Its antigen is not identified.

The receptor was isolated from a man over 45 in good health and CMV-seropositive. Sequencing was carried out using PBMCs. The chain carries TRBV4-1 and TRBJ1-1; TRBD1 might be the D (6 bases). CDR3 loop: CASSHPPGGRPNTEAFF. CDR3 in DNA: TGCGCCAGCAGCCACCCCCCGGGGGGGCGACCGAACACTGAAGCTTTCTTT.